One and the same sample provided the 3 T cell receptor beta chains below, sequenced in a study of cytomegalovirus exposure and HLA in healthy donors. PCR was performed using 60 Vbeta and 13 Jbeta primers. The protocol was immunoSEQ multiplex PCR, while the TCRdb copy is restricted to in-frame clones and leaves out a portion. The table lists about 200,000 clones, about 78% of them singletons, with around 4% in the top ten. The sample was PBMCs. The receptors originated from a male donor in good health and CMV-seronegative.

The chain couples TRBV18 to TRBJ1-4, with 8 bases identical to TRBD1. Germline CDR1 KGHSH, CDR2 LQKENI. The CDR3 spans 15 residues. The V and J ends lost 6 bases and 8 bases, in that order; junction bases with no gene match: 11. CDR3 sequence: CASSPSGQVQEKLFF. The CDR3 DNA reads TGTGCCAGCTCGCCATCGGGACAGGTTCAAGAAAAACTGTTTTTT.

The rearrangement links TRBV18 to TRBJ2-7; the D gene is possibly TRBD2 (5 bases). V was cut by 4 bases and J by 2 bases, with 15 bases left in between. Germline-derived CDR1 and CDR2 are KGHSH and LQKENI. The length of the CDR3 is 15 residues. CDR3 in amino acids: CASSRPEAATYEQYF. CDR3 coding DNA: TGTGCCAGCTCACGCCCGGAAGCGGCAACCTACGAGCAGTACTTC. Full variable domain (missing parts from reference TRBV18 and TRBJ2-7): NAGVMQNPRHLVRRRGQEARLRCSPMKGHSHVYWYRQLPEEGLKFMVYLQKENIIDESGMPKERFSAEFPKEGPSILRIQQVVRGDSAAYFCASSRPEAATYEQYFGPGTRLTVT.

The chain combines TRBV15 with TRBJ2-3, with 7 nucleotides matching TRBD2. Unmatched junction bases numbered 14, after V lost 1 base and J lost 1 base. The CDR3 loop spans 19 amino acids. Germline V gene sequence: CDR1 LNHNV, CDR2 YYDKDF (reference sequence). The CDR3 is CATSRGPLRSGKGTDTQYF. The CDR3 bases are TGTGCCACCAGCAGAGGTCCCTTACGGAGCGGGAAGGGCACAGATACGCAGTATTTT.